This T cell receptor beta chain is drawn from a study of shared clonotypes between healthy human individuals (dated by TCRdb to the early 2020s). As for the study more broadly: The cohort comprised two women and three men aged 18 to 49 years. For each donor, CD4 naive and CD4 memory were each run on three plates, CD8 naive on two plates, and CD8 memory on one plate. To estimate repertoire size and how much clonotypes are shared between individuals, the study performed deep sequencing of blood TCR repertoires from about five healthy adults. To increase sequencing depth and limit assay-specific biases, TCR repertoire library preparation and sequencing were carried out by different laboratories using diverse techniques. Leukapheresis yielded between about 0.94 and 9.5 billion PBMCs per donor. General study outcomes and caveats: Even with the large sequencing depth, rarefaction of the sorted-subset datasets indicated that sequencing was incomplete. Naive subsets generally had larger estimated clonotype richness than memory subsets did. Clonotypes shared by all four sorted-subset donors showed higher generation probabilities than non-shared clonotypes. The genetic and exposure-history diversity represented was limited by the small number of donors. Sampling was restricted to blood, and TCR repertoires in tissues likely differ from the TCR repertoires found in blood. Pairwise subsampling indicated that sequencing depth was expected to affect the degree of clonotype sharing among donors. Across four donors, 5% to 6% of naive CD4, 3.5% of naive CD8, under 2.5% of memory CD4, and under 0.45% of memory CD8 clonotypes were shared.

Healthy HIV-negative adults with no recently reported acute infections or vaccinations were included as donors. Every donor was a Caucasian adult residing in Nashville, Tennessee, USA. CD4+ T cells were enriched by magnetic negative selection; naive cells were then positively selected on CD45RA, and the negative fraction formed the memory subset. After blood collection by leukapheresis, PBMCs were isolated using Ficoll-Histopaque density gradient centrifugation and then cryopreserved in the vapor phase of liquid nitrogen. Analytical flow cytometry was used to check the purity and quantity of every magnetically sorted T cell population. Genomic DNA was isolated from each sorted fraction and quantified by UV absorbance on a Nanodrop 2000c. TCR CDR3 regions were amplified from genomic DNA by multiplex PCR using the deep immunoSEQ assay. For each cell subset, the extracted genomic DNA was distributed evenly across all wells of several immunoSEQ 96-well plates, and each plate served as one replicate. For sorted subsets, about 200 ng genomic DNA, equal to approximately 30,000 T cell genomes, was loaded into each replicate PCR. Purified libraries were measured with a Qubit 3.0 fluorometer, size-checked on a Bioanalyzer 2100, and measured again with the KAPA Library Quantification kit. A separate single-read 150-cycle Illumina NextSeq 550 flow cell was used to sequence each immunoSEQ 96-well plate. The source study handled its data this way. The immunoSEQ output contained only junctional sequences without quality scores, so filtering could not match that applied to full-length reads. To assign V/J genes and CDR3, sequences were annotated against IMGT germline references using PyIR, a Python wrapper for IgBLAST v1.9. Any read was removed if the V/J assignment was weak (E-value above 1e-6), the CDR3 was missing, or the read contained stop codons, out-of-frame junctions, or ambiguous translated residues. A V3J clonotype was defined by an identical inferred V gene, J gene, and CDR3 amino acid sequence. Percentage overlap between repertoires was calculated by dividing the number of shared unique clonotypes by the size of the smaller repertoire. RTK rarefaction, the Chao1 estimator, and Recon v2.1 estimates of unobserved clonotypes were used to assess repertoire richness. OLGA was used to compute generation probabilities for all TCRbeta clonotypes that the gDNA method yielded from a handful of donors. This is the immuneACCESS table as TCRdb keeps it, with only in-frame sequences that have V and J called. A part of the clones is gone; compared with another copy, unresolved V genes explain less than half, and the rest is unexplained. Clonal size and the V and J genes are those of that table, whereas D and trimming came from the DNA. Across this sample there are about 960,000 clones, with 60% to 85% seen only once. The ten largest clones take up approximately 1.5% of the sample.

Including the terminal cysteine and phenylalanine, the CDR3 comprises 12 residues. The read is trimmed to its CDR3 DNA, 36 bases read in frame from base 1. The germline V gene provides CDR1 ENHRY and CDR2 SYGVKD. Ends trimmed: V by 6 bases, J by 4 bases; bases unmatched to a gene: 0. In this sample, this clone turned up once. It has no known antigen specificity. No base quality information exists; no much larger clone differs at one position. The sequence derives from a man in his late teens or twenties in good health. Here the chain combines TRBV10-3 and TRBJ2-3, with 8 bases aligning to TRBD1. Sequencing used memory CD4+ T cells sorted from blood. Interpreted using the paper, the cell subset or site label stands for: CD45RA-negative fraction. The nucleotides are TGTGCCATCAGGGACAGGGCAGATACGCAGTATTTT. Its protein is CAIRDRADTQYF.